This T cell receptor beta chain was identified in a study of blood T cell repertoires in COVID-19 (dated by TCRdb to the early 2020s). Some background on the complete study: Samples covering the acute and convalescent phases of COVID-19 were provided by collaborators in the United States, Italy and Spain. The samples were drawn from the first 160 participants of the ongoing ImmuneRACE study and from over a thousand subjects provided by 6 global collaborators. The sample metadata nearly always contained a de-identified subject ID, COVID-19 status, age in years and sex. Deeply sampled blood TCRbeta repertoires from subjects exposed to, actively infected with, or recovered from COVID-19 were included in the dataset. The prospective study material was composed of cDNA or gDNA derived from T cells, B-cell-depleted T cells, or PBMCs. The repertoires were released in a freely available public database meant as a resource for research on the immune response to SARS-CoV-2. Where available, HLA class I and class II types were taken from metadata supplied by the sample provider and were not determined by assay-based typing. Study-wide conclusions, independent of this receptor: How much clinical and demographic metadata was included differed by source and by participant, and the metadata was provided uncurated.

Whole blood was collected in K2EDTA tubes by collaborating institutions according to the institutions' own protocols. For TCRbeta analysis, collaborators shipped samples as frozen whole blood, isolated PBMCs, or DNA extracted from either of those sample types. Worth noting for this clone: Its specific antigen is unknown. No qualities accompany the bases; no much larger clone lies one base away.

There are 16 amino acids in the CDR3, from cysteine to phenylalanine inclusive. Only CDR3 DNA remains: 48 bases, in frame from the first base. Germline trimming amounts to 3 bases on V and 0 bases on J, with 6 as the count of junction bases outside the gene matches. The germline V gene specifies SGHDN as CDR1 and FVKESK as CDR2. TCRbeta CDR3 regions were amplified from genomic DNA by means of the immunoSEQ Assay, a bias-controlled multiplex PCR. In the source study's methods: The number of nucleated cells in each sample was estimated from the amplification of reference gene primers within the assay. Sequence reads were collapsed and filtered to measure the absolute abundance of every unique TCRbeta CDR3 rearrangement. For each sample, productive Simpson clonality was calculated as the square root of Simpson's diversity index across productive rearrangements. TCRdb took over this immuneACCESS table, retaining in-frame rearrangements with V and J assigned. Such tables are incomplete; in checked studies, under half of the missing clones stem from an unresolved V gene, and the remainder is unexplained. That table is the source of V, J and clone size, and D and trimming were worked out from the DNA. The sample table shows over 90,000 clones, and roughly 87% are seen once. About 6.3% of the sample is in the top ten clones.

The TCR originated in a human donor in a cohort sampled during active COVID-19. Material: peripheral blood. The chain links TRBV14 with TRBJ1-2; TRBD1 matches 8 bases in the middle. Here is the DNA: TGTGCCAGCAGCCACGGACAGGGAAAGGCTAACTATGGCTACACCTTC. Its protein product is CASSHGQGKANYGYTF.